These T cell receptor beta chains were read from a single sample in a study of T cells in Graves' hyperthyroidism and ophthalmopathy. TCRdb analysed the multiplex PCR reads with MiXCR anew, one entry per CDR3 protein. The sample holds more than 300,000 distinct CDR3 sequences, approximately 18% seen once. Source material: blood. These receptors all come from a woman in her twenties or thirties with Graves' hyperthyroidism that later progressed to Graves' ophthalmopathy. The CDR3 runs from the conserved cysteine through the conserved F or W. A D gene is named only where the DNA matches it firmly. Where a row states a size, it is once, few, many or the class of an expanded clone; other rows omit it.

TRBJ2-5 - many TRBV6-5 CASSYSETQYF TGTGCCAGCAGTTACTCAGAAACCCAGTACTTC
TRBJ2-5 TRBD2 few TRBV29-1 CSVALGSWEGTQYF TGCAGCGTTGCCCTAGGGTCCTGGGAGGGGACCCAGTACTTC
TRBJ1-6 TRBD1 many TRBV6-1 CASRLGTADNSPLHF TGTGCCAGCAGACTCGGGACAGCGGATAATTCACCCCTCCACTTT
TRBJ2-6 - few TRBV30 CAWSVFSAGANVLTF TGTGCCTGGAGTGTCTTCTCGGCTGGGGCCAACGTCCTGACTTTC
TRBJ1-6 - - TRBV27 CASSLDRASYNSPLHF TGTGCCAGCAGCTTGGACCGGGCCTCCTATAATTCACCCCTCCACTTT
TRBJ2-5 TRBD2 many TRBV6-1 CASSEVLAGQETQYF TGTGCCAGCAGTGAGGTACTAGCGGGGCAAGAGACCCAGTACTTC
TRBJ2-3 - many TRBV7-6 CASSPGGLVADTQYF TGTGCCAGCAGCCCAGGGGGACTAGTTGCAGATACGCAGTATTTT
TRBJ1-2 - many TRBV2 CATKATGFYDGYTF TGTGCCACCAAGGCCACAGGGTTCTACGATGGCTACACCTTC
TRBJ2-1 TRBD2 - TRBV28 CASSLYSTSGGYRGEQFF TGTGCCAGCAGCTTATACTCGACTAGCGGGGGGTATCGTGGTGAGCAGTTCTTC
TRBJ2-1 TRBD2 - TRBV19 CASSGTSGISSYNEQFF TGTGCCAGTTCGGGGACTAGCGGGATTAGCTCCTACAATGAGCAGTTCTTC
TRBJ1-2 - - TRBV29-1 CSVRSGGSTGYTF TGCAGCGTTCGGTCCGGCGGATCGACTGGCTACACCTTC
TRBJ2-5 - - TRBV12-3/TRBV12-4 CASSRTEEGQETQYF TGTGCCAGCAGTCGGACAGAGGAGGGACAAGAGACCCAGTACTTC
TRBJ2-7 TRBD1 - TRBV2 CASSERTGLGEQYF TGTGCCAGCAGTGAAAGGACAGGGTTGGGAGAGCAGTACTTC
TRBJ1-5 - many TRBV27 CASSLAPKSQPQHF TGTGCCAGCAGTCTTGCACCCAAGAGTCAGCCCCAGCATTTT
TRBJ2-3 - many TRBV29-1 CSVEDGARTGPDTQYF TGCAGCGTTGAAGATGGGGCCAGGACTGGCCCAGATACGCAGTATTTT
TRBJ1-1 - - TRBV10-3 CAISESLGVSSATEAFF TGTGCCATCAGTGAGTCCTTGGGGGTATCATCCGCCACTGAAGCTTTCTTT
TRBJ2-1 TRBD1 - TRBV29-1 CSARDSSYNEQFF TGCAGCGCACGGGACAGCTCCTACAATGAGCAGTTCTTC
TRBJ2-2 - - TRBV6-1 CASSVPNRVALFF TGTGCCAGCAGTGTCCCGAACAGGGTGGCTCTGTTTTTT
TRBJ1-2 TRBD1 few TRBV4-1 CASSQVTGEGLGYTF TGCGCCAGCAGCCAAGTTACAGGGGAAGGTTTGGGCTACACCTTC
TRBJ2-1 - - TRBV18 CASSLQASNEQFF TGTGCCAGCTCATTACAGGCTTCCAATGAGCAGTTCTTC
TRBJ2-1 - - TRBV2 CASSEVSGPSVGSSYNEQFF TGTGCCAGCAGTGAAGTGTCGGGCCCTTCGGTGGGGAGCTCCTACAATGAGCAGTTCTTC
TRBJ2-6 - many TRBV25-1 CASSGGRSNSGANVLTF TGTGCCAGCAGTGGGGGACGTTCGAACTCTGGGGCCAACGTCCTGACTTTC
TRBJ2-1 TRBD2 - TRBV6-1 CASSLLLANKQFF TGTGCCAGCAGTCTGTTACTAGCGAATAAGCAGTTCTTC
TRBJ2-3 TRBD2 - TRBV6-1 CASSITPSGSTDTQYF TGTGCCAGCAGTATCACGCCTAGCGGGAGCACAGATACGCAGTATTTT
TRBJ2-7 TRBD2 many TRBV27 CASSLAGGVYEQYF TGTGCCAGCAGCCTAGCGGGGGGTGTCTACGAGCAGTACTTC
TRBJ1-2 - few TRBV5-8 CASSLAALRGYTF TGTGCCAGCAGCTTGGCCGCCCTCCGGGGCTACACCTTC
TRBJ1-1 - - TRBV29-1 CSVETVSATEAFF TGCAGCGTGGAGACAGTTAGCGCAACTGAAGCTTTCTTT
TRBJ1-1 - many TRBV6-1 CASSPTGGGLYTEAFF TGTGCCAGCAGCCCCACCGGCGGGGGTTTATACACTGAAGCTTTCTTT
TRBJ2-6 - many TRBV10-3 CAGGGQFSGANVLTF TGTGCCGGGGGAGGCCAATTCTCTGGGGCCAACGTCCTGACTTTC
TRBJ2-1 TRBD2 many TRBV28 CASSPERDYPREFF TGTGCCAGCAGTCCTGAACGGGACTACCCTAGGGAGTTCTTC
TRBJ2-7 TRBD1 - TRBV28 CASSFLGTGILPYEQYF TGTGCCAGCAGTTTTCTCGGGACAGGGATTCTACCCTACGAGCAGTACTTC
TRBJ1-1 - few TRBV15 CATSRARPNTEAFF TGTGCCACCAGCAGAGCCCGTCCGAACACTGAAGCTTTCTTT
TRBJ2-1 TRBD2 - TRBV7-8 CASRLAGEPTSGDNEQFF TGTGCCAGCAGGCTAGCGGGAGAACCGACCTCAGGCGACAATGAGCAGTTCTTC